These 14 T cell receptor beta chains came from one sample sequenced in a study of blood T cell repertoires in COVID-19. Profiled with immunoSEQ multiplex PCR; TCRdb holds only in-frame clones, not every one. Of about 39,000 clones listed, 76% are singletons. Material: peripheral blood. Every receptor here comes from a man aged 65-85 years with active or convalescent COVID-19.

The chain uses TRBV6-2 or TRBV6-3 and TRBJ2-1; perhaps TRBD2 as D (7 bases). V was shortened by 4 bases and J by 5 bases, with 21 bases between the two germline ends. Germline CDR1 MNHEY, CDR2 SVGEGT. CDR3 length: 17 amino acids. Here the CDR3 DNA reads TGTGCCAGCAGTTTGTCGAGGGGGGGCCAGATAAACAATGAGCAGTTCTTC. This sequence encodes CASSLSRGGQINNEQFF.

The V gene is TRBV7-9, the J gene TRBJ1-1, with 9 bases lining up with TRBD1. This CDR3 is 14 amino acids long. The V and J ends lost 3 bases and 11 bases, in that order; junction bases with no gene match: 10. Per germline, CDR1 SEHNR and CDR2 FQNEAQ (reference sequence). The CDR3 loop is CASSLGQGTWGAFF. The CDR3, as DNA: TGTGCCAGCAGCTTGGGACAGGGAACATGGGGGGCTTTCTTT.

The V and J genes are TRBV10-3 and TRBJ1-3, with D possibly TRBD1 on 5 matching bases. Germline CDR1 ENHRY, CDR2 SYGVKD. The CDR3 contains 14 residues. The V end lost 3 bases, the J end lost 3 bases, and 9 bases lay between the germline ends. The chain's CDR3 is CAISDRGGGNTIYF. CDR3 sequence (DNA): TGTGCCATCAGTGATAGGGGAGGTGGAAACACCATATATTTT.

This clone was seen only a few times. CDR3 sequence reads: CASSLGQDYEQYF. The CDR3 coding sequence is TGTGCCAGCAGCTTGGGACAGGACTACGAGCAGTACTTC. The chain is built from TRBV7-6 and TRBJ2-7; 8 nucleotides line up with TRBD1. This CDR3 region has 13 residues. V lost 3 bases to trimming and J lost 3 bases; unmatched junction nucleotides: 1. Germline assignment: CDR1 SGHVS and CDR2 FNYEAQ.

This clone was seen a single time. The genes are TRBV5-1 and TRBJ2-7; 12 nucleotides align to TRBD1. This CDR3 spans 13 amino acids. CDR1 is SGHRS and CDR2 is YFSETQ in the germline V gene. Trimming took 4 bases from V and 7 from J; bases not matched to a gene: 3. The CDR3 here is CASSRDRGREQYF. Written as DNA, the CDR3 is TGCGCCAGCAGCCGGGACAGGGGGCGGGAGCAGTACTTC.

The V call is TRBV25-1, the J call TRBJ2-1; 7 positions match TRBD2. The germline V gene encodes CDR1 MGHDK and CDR2 SYGVNS. This CDR3 has 13 amino acids. V was pared by 1 base and J by 8 bases, with 2 bases of the junction left unmatched. CDR3: CASSEFRGDEQFF. The CDR3, as DNA: TGTGCCAGCAGTGAATTCCGGGGGGATGAGCAGTTCTTC. The full variable domain, its missing parts supplied by reference TRBV25-1 and TRBJ2-1, is EADIYQTPRYLVIGTGKKITLECSQTMGHDKMYWYQQDPGMELHLIHYSYGVNSTEKGDLSSESTVSRIRTEHFPLTLESARPSHTSQYLCASSEFRGDEQFFGPGTRLTVL.

The rearrangement uses TRBV5-6 and TRBJ1-1, with D hard to call. This CDR3 has 14 amino acids. Germline-derived CDR1 and CDR2 are SGHDT and YYEEEE. Trimming left V 2 bases short and J 4 bases short, with 12 bases between. CDR3 in amino acids: CASSFGSGGTEAFF. The CDR3 coding sequence is TGTGCCAGCAGCTTCGGGTCTGGCGGCACTGAAGCTTTCTTT.

The V gene is TRBV5-4, the J gene TRBJ1-1, with 7 bases identical to TRBD1. Germline lookup yields CDR1 SGHNT and CDR2 YYREEE (reference sequence). V shed 0 bases, J shed 3 bases, and the junction held 5 bases outside the gene matches. This CDR3 has 15 residues. For the CDR3, the DNA is TGTGCCAGCAGCTTGGAATTGGGACAGTACACTGAAGCTTTCTTT. It specifies CASSLELGQYTEAFF. Full variable domain (missing parts from reference TRBV5-4 and TRBJ1-1): ETGVTQSPTHLIKTRGQQVTLRCSSQSGHNTVSWYQQALGQGPQFIFQYYREEENGRGNFPPRFSGLQFPNYSSELNVNALELDDSALYLCASSLELGQYTEAFFGQGTRLTVV.

V gene TRBV5-4 combines with J gene TRBJ2-3, with TRBD1 matching over 7 bases. Losses at the gene ends were 5 bases for V and 5 bases for J; bases not matched to a gene: 8. Germline assignment: CDR1 SGHNT and CDR2 YYREEE (reference sequence). The CDR3 has 14 residues. The CDR3 DNA reads as TGTGCCAGCAGTAGGGAACAGGGGCTAGATACGCAGTATTTT. Protein product: CASSREQGLDTQYF.

The chain combines TRBV19 with TRBJ2-1; possibly TRBD2 for D (5 bases). V was pared by 7 bases and J by 4 bases, with 17 bases between. CDR1 and CDR2 from the germline V gene are LNHDA and SQIVND (reference sequence). CDR3 length: 15 residues. CDR3 nucleotide sequence: TGTGCCAGTACCTCTTCCGCTAGCAGTTACAATGAGCAGTTCTTC. Translated: CASTSSASSYNEQFF.

The chain joins TRBV29-1 to TRBJ1-6; 9 positions match TRBD1. The CDR3 spans 13 residues. Germline V gene lookup returns CDR1 SQVTM and CDR2 ANQGSEA. J gave up 5 bases and V 7 bases, and 3 bases lay outside the gene matches. The CDR3 region has the DNA TGCAGCGCCGGGACAGGGCATAATTCACCCCTCCACTTT. It codes for CSAGTGHNSPLHF.

This clone is a singleton in its sample. This sequence joins TRBV12-2 and TRBJ2-2; the table's TRBD2 call for D was not verified on the DNA. TRBV12-2 is reported as a pseudogene. This CDR3 contains 10 residues. DNA of the CDR3: TGTGCGAGGAACACCGGGGAGCTGTTTTTT. The encoded protein is CARNTGELFF.

The chain has TRBV6-5 and TRBJ1-5; the D is unclear. Germline V gene sequence: CDR1 MNHEY, CDR2 SVGAGI. This CDR3 spans 15 amino acids. The germline V and J ends were trimmed by 6 bases and 0 bases, with 12 bases remaining between them. Here the CDR3 reads CASRPQYLSNQPQHF. CDR3 coding DNA: TGTGCCAGCAGACCACAGTATCTTAGCAATCAGCCCCAGCATTTT.

The chain joins TRBV20-1 to TRBJ2-2; D unclear. CDR1 and CDR2 (germline): DFQATT, SNEGSKA (reference sequence). The CDR3 is 14 residues long. V was clipped by 3 bases and J by 5 bases, with 13 bases between them. CDR3 coding DNA: TGCAGTGCTAGTTCGTCAGAAACAACCGGGGAGCTGTTTTTT. It translates to CSASSSETTGELFF.